The T cell receptor beta chain under discussion was sequenced for a study of tumor and adjacent non-tumor tissue in lung cancer (dated by TCRdb to the late 2010s). The study in broad terms: Patients with adenocarcinoma (about 12), squamous cell carcinoma (2) and small cell lung cancer (1) were included in the cohort. Bulk TCRbeta repertoires were compared between lung tumor tissue and matched distant non-tumor lung tissue obtained from more than 12 lung cancer patients. The roughly 15 patients were aged roughly 31 to 85 years, included 10 men and 5 women, and had TNM stage I to III disease. TCRbeta CDR3 sequencing was performed on thirty paired specimens, with one tumor sample and one normal lung sample collected per patient. A total of 95 million to 150 million productive TCRbeta reads were generated by sequencing, corresponding to an average of approximately 4 million reads per sample. What the study reported, not specific to this receptor: Peripheral blood was not sequenced, so blood TCRbeta repertoires were not examined in the lung cancer patients of the study. TCR diversity (inverse Simpson) was significantly higher in tumor than in normal lung tissue (about 400 vs 150, P = 0.0075, Mann-Whitney U test). The top 100 clones made up a significantly larger cumulative share of the repertoire in normal lung than in tumor tissue. The methods do not name the sequencing platform or mention unique molecular identifiers. Significantly higher TCR diversity was found in younger patients, and higher tumor TCR diversity was associated with shorter overall and disease-free survival. With only around 15 patients in the cohort, the authors noted that larger samples and more detailed clinical data are needed.

The method was multiplex PCR. For sequencing, an Illumina HiSeq 2500 was employed. Following protocols modified from ARM-PCR, the researchers constructed TCRbeta libraries through three rounds of nested PCR with primers (Table S4). Before sequencing, PCR products of 200-500 bp were cut from the gel and purified using the QIAquick gel extraction kit. As for the original processing: Trimmomatic was used to clean the reads, FLASH merged the cleaned reads into complete CDR3 sequences, and MiTCR assigned the sequences to V(D)J germline segments. Clonal diversity was calculated as the inverse Simpson's index using VDJtools. In-frame sequences lacking a premature stop codon were counted as productive reads. The public reads were quality trimmed at Q25 with fastp and then assembled into clones with MiXCR by TCRdb, keeping productive beta chains. Duplicate CDR3 protein sequences are folded into a single record with the most common DNA and genes. The V and J calls here are based on TCRdb, not the publication. Recorded for this sample are tens of thousands of distinct CDR3 sequences; under 70% of them occurred a single time. Approximately 30% of the sample is held by the ten biggest clonotypes.

Trimming accounts for 4 bases at V and 7 bases at J, while the number of junction bases matched to no gene is 14. The CDR3, from cysteine to phenylalanine, totals 16 residues. Only the CDR3 part of the read is kept: 48 bases, read in frame from the first base. CDR1 and CDR2 (MNHEY, SVGAGI) derive from the germline V gene. Bulk unsorted tissue served as the source for RNA extraction, and RNA quality was assessed using a NanoDrop ND-1000 and an Agilent 2100. Normal lung samples were distant non-tumor tissue taken more than 3 cm from the tumor edge. All donors had newly diagnosed lung cancer, had not received prior chemotherapy, and were admitted for thoracic surgery in China between August and November 2014. The study excluded patients who had received radiotherapy or chemotherapy before or who had another cancer at the same time. Pieces of surgical tissue measuring roughly 1-2.3 cm3 were kept in RNAlater solution and stored at -80 degrees C until use.

This clonotype was found a few times. The specificity of this receptor is unknown. One base away lies a much larger clone, so this may be a sequencing read error. This receptor chain uses TRBV6-5 and TRBJ2-7; 9 of the junction bases match TRBD2. The source material was distant non-tumor lung tissue. The receptor comes from a woman in her forties or fifties with non-small cell lung cancer. The DNA sequence is given as TGTGCCAGCAGTTTCAGACCGCTAGCGGGAATATCGGAGCAGTACTTC. Its translation reads: CASSFRPLAGISEQYF.